This TCR beta chain is from a study of shared clonotypes between healthy human individuals. Sorted subsets were amplified in replicate PCRs using approximately 200 ng DNA, around 30,000 T cell genomes. Produced via immunoSEQ multiplex PCR; TCRdb's table is partial and in-frame only. The sample consists of roughly 1 million clones, about 74% of them appearing once. V lost 9 bases, J lost 2 bases, and 2 bases stayed unmatched. CDR3 length: 13 residues. From germline, CDR1 is SNHLY and CDR2 FYNNEI. In this sample, this clone turned up a few times. Sequenced material: memory CD4+ T cells sorted from blood. Subset denoted: CD45RA-negative fraction. The rearrangement joins TRBV2 to TRBJ2-7, with 12 bases that match TRBD2. This TCR derives from a man aged 18 to 30 in good health. CDR3 region: CARRTSGAYEQYF. The DNA of the CDR3 is TGTGCCAGAAGGACTAGCGGGGCCTACGAGCAGTACTTC.